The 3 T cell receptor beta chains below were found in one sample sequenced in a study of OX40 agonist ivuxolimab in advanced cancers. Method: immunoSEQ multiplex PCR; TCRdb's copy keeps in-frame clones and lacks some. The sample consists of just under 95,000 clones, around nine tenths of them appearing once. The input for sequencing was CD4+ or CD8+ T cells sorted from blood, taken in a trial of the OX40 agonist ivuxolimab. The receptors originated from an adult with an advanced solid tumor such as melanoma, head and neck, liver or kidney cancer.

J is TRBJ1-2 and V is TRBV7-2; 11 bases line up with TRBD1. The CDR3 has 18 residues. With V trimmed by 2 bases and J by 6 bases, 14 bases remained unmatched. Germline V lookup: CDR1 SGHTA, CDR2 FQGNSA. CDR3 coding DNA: TGTGCCAGCAGCTTATATAAGGGACAGGGGGTTAGGAAGAATGGCTACACCTTC. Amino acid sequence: CASSLYKGQGVRKNGYTF.

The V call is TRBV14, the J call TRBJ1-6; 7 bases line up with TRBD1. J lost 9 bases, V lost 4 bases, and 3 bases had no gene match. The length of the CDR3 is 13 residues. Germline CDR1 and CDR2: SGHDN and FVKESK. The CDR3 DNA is TGTGCCAGCAGCCCAGGGGGGGCTTCACCCCTCCACTTT. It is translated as CASSPGGASPLHF.

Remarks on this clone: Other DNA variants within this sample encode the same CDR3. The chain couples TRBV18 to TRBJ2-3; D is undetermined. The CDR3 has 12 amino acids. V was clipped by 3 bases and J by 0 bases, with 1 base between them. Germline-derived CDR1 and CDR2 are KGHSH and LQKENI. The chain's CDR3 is CASSPSTDTQYF. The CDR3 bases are TGTGCCAGCTCACCTAGCACAGATACGCAGTATTTT.